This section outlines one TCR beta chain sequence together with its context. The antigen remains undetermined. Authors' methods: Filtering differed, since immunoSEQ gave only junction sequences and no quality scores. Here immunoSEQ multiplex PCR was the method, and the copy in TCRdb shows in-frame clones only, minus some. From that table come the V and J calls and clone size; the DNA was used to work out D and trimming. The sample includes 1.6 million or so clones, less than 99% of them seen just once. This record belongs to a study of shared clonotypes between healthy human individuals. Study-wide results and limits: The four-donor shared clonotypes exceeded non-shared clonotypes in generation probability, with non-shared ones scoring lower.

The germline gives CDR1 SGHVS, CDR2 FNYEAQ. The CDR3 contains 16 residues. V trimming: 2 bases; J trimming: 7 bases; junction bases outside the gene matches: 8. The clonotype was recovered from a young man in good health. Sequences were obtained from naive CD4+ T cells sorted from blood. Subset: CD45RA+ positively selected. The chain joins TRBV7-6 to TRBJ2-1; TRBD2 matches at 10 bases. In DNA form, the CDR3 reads TGTGCCAGCAGCTTAAGCGGGACTAGCGTTTATAATGAGCAGTTCTTC. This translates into CASSLSGTSVYNEQFF.